This is a list of T cell receptor beta chains from one sample in a study of blood T cell repertoires in COVID-19. The data were produced by immunoSEQ multiplex PCR, yet TCRdb's version contains in-frame clones alone and is incomplete. The sample lists nearly 350,000 clones, about nine tenths occurring once. The sequencing input was peripheral blood. The receptors originated from a woman in her forties or fifties with COVID-19, enrolled during active disease. CDR3s include the opening cysteine and the closing phenylalanine or tryptophan. The D gene is left open where the match is weak. Clone size is not always given. Where it is, it says once, few, many or a class for expanded clones.

abundance: NA
v_gene: TRBV6-5
d_gene: TRBD1
j_gene: TRBJ2-1
CDR3nt: TGTGCCAGCAGTCGTGGACAGGGAACGTATGAGCAGTTCTTC
CDR3aa: CASSRGQGTYEQFF

abundance: NA
v_gene: TRBV14
d_gene: NA
j_gene: TRBJ2-3
CDR3nt: TGTGCCAGCAGCCAAAGGCGGAATACGCAGTATTTT
CDR3aa: CASSQRRNTQYF

abundance: NA
v_gene: TRBV19
d_gene: TRBD1
j_gene: TRBJ1-2
CDR3nt: TGTGCCAGTAGTTCGACAGGGGATTCCTATGGCTACACCTTC
CDR3aa: CASSSTGDSYGYTF

abundance: many
v_gene: TRBV7-9
d_gene: TRBD1
j_gene: TRBJ1-2
CDR3nt: TGTGCCAGCAGCCCGACCGGGACAGGGAACTATGGCTACACCTTC
CDR3aa: CASSPTGTGNYGYTF

abundance: NA
v_gene: TRBV2
d_gene: NA
j_gene: TRBJ2-2
CDR3nt: TGTGCCAGCAGTGAAGTAGTTAGGAACACCGGGGAGCTGTTTTTT
CDR3aa: CASSEVVRNTGELFF

abundance: NA
v_gene: TRBV6-5
d_gene: NA
j_gene: TRBJ2-3
CDR3nt: TGTGCCAGCAGTTACTCGACTTTGGGAGTGGGGGATACGCAGTATTTT
CDR3aa: CASSYSTLGVGDTQYF

abundance: NA
v_gene: TRBV3-1/TRBV3-2
d_gene: NA
j_gene: TRBJ2-7
CDR3nt: TGTGCCAGCAGCCAAGTACAGGGCCTATCAGACTACGAGCAGTACTTC
CDR3aa: CASSQVQGLSDYEQYF

abundance: NA
v_gene: TRBV11-3
d_gene: TRBD2
j_gene: TRBJ2-1
CDR3nt: TGTGCCAGCAGCTTAGATCGAGGGACTAGCGGGAGAAATGAGCAGTTCTTC
CDR3aa: CASSLDRGTSGRNEQFF

abundance: NA
v_gene: TRBV30
d_gene: NA
j_gene: TRBJ1-2
CDR3nt: TGTGCCTGGGGGGGGCGAGACTATGGCTACACCTTC
CDR3aa: CAWGGRDYGYTF

abundance: NA
v_gene: TRBV18
d_gene: TRBD1
j_gene: TRBJ1-1
CDR3nt: TGTGCCAGCTCACCACGACAGGGAGGTCGGTCTGACACTGAAGCTTTCTTT
CDR3aa: CASSPRQGGRSDTEAFF

abundance: NA
v_gene: TRBV30
d_gene: TRBD1
j_gene: TRBJ1-2
CDR3nt: TGTGCCTGGGACTCTCCGGGACAGCATAACTATGGCTACACCTTC
CDR3aa: CAWDSPGQHNYGYTF

abundance: NA
v_gene: TRBV27
d_gene: NA
j_gene: TRBJ2-5
CDR3nt: TGTGCCAGCAGTTTATACCCCTCCTTATCGGGGAACAACCAAGAGACCCAGTACTTC
CDR3aa: CASSLYPSLSGNNQETQYF

abundance: NA
v_gene: TRBV6-2/TRBV6-3
d_gene: TRBD2
j_gene: TRBJ2-3
CDR3nt: TGTGCCAGCAGTTACTCCGTACCCGCGGGAGGTCCAGATACGCAGTATTTT
CDR3aa: CASSYSVPAGGPDTQYF

abundance: NA
v_gene: TRBV9
d_gene: TRBD1
j_gene: TRBJ1-1
CDR3nt: TGTGCCAGCAGTTCAGGGGGCGCGGGAACTGAAGCTTTCTTT
CDR3aa: CASSSGGAGTEAFF

abundance: once
v_gene: TRBV13
d_gene: NA
j_gene: TRBJ2-3
CDR3nt: TGTGCCAGCAGCTTAGCAGTTAGCACAGATACGCAGTATTTT
CDR3aa: CASSLAVSTDTQYF

abundance: NA
v_gene: TRBV30
d_gene: NA
j_gene: TRBJ1-6
CDR3nt: TGTGCCTGGAGTGCCGGACTCCATAATTCACCCCTCCACTTT
CDR3aa: CAWSAGLHNSPLHF

abundance: NA
v_gene: TRBV19
d_gene: TRBD1
j_gene: TRBJ2-7
CDR3nt: TGTGCCAGTAGTCGAGGACAGGGGTTTTCCTACGAGCAGTACTTC
CDR3aa: CASSRGQGFSYEQYF

abundance: NA
v_gene: TRBV21-1
d_gene: NA
j_gene: TRBJ2-1
CDR3nt: TGTGCCAGCAGCTTCCGATGGGACAGAGACAATGAGCAGTTCTTC
CDR3aa: CASSFRWDRDNEQFF

abundance: NA
v_gene: TRBV30
d_gene: NA
j_gene: TRBJ2-1
CDR3nt: TGTGCCTGGAGTGTAGAGCGAATCTCCTACAATGAGCAGTTCTTC
CDR3aa: CAWSVERISYNEQFF

abundance: NA
v_gene: TRBV6-5
d_gene: NA
j_gene: TRBJ2-2
CDR3nt: TGTGCCAACCGACAGATGGGGGAGCTGTTTTTT
CDR3aa: CANRQMGELFF

abundance: NA
v_gene: TRBV27
d_gene: TRBD1
j_gene: TRBJ1-2
CDR3nt: TGTGCCAGCAGTTCACTTGGACAGGGTTTAGATGGCTACACCTTC
CDR3aa: CASSSLGQGLDGYTF

abundance: NA
v_gene: TRBV4-2
d_gene: NA
j_gene: TRBJ2-2
CDR3nt: TGTGCCAGCAGCCAAGACATCGTGAGGGCGAGCACCGGGGAGCTGTTTTTT
CDR3aa: CASSQDIVRASTGELFF

abundance: NA
v_gene: TRBV6-5
d_gene: NA
j_gene: TRBJ1-1
CDR3nt: TGTGCCAGCCTGTCCCCTGAAGCTTTCTTT
CDR3aa: CASLSPEAFF

abundance: NA
v_gene: TRBV5-1
d_gene: NA
j_gene: TRBJ2-2
CDR3nt: TGCGCCAGCAGTTCGACAAATACGAACACCGGGGAGCTGTTTTTT
CDR3aa: CASSSTNTNTGELFF

abundance: once
v_gene: TRBV7-9
d_gene: NA
j_gene: TRBJ1-2
CDR3nt: TGTGCCAGCAGCCGTTACGGGACTGAAAACTATGGCTACACCTTC
CDR3aa: CASSRYGTENYGYTF

abundance: NA
v_gene: TRBV3-1/TRBV3-2
d_gene: NA
j_gene: TRBJ2-7
CDR3nt: TGTGCCAGCAGCCAAGATGGGCCCAGTCACAAGCAGTACTTC
CDR3aa: CASSQDGPSHKQYF

abundance: NA
v_gene: TRBV7-9
d_gene: NA
j_gene: TRBJ1-6
CDR3nt: TGTGCCAGCAGCAATCAACAGAGTAATTCACCCCTCCACTTT
CDR3aa: CASSNQQSNSPLHF

abundance: few
v_gene: TRBV11-2
d_gene: TRBD2
j_gene: TRBJ2-1
CDR3nt: TGTGCCAGCAGCTTATTTGGACTAGCGGGTTACAATGAGCAGTTCTTC
CDR3aa: CASSLFGLAGYNEQFF

abundance: NA
v_gene: TRBV27
d_gene: NA
j_gene: TRBJ1-6
CDR3nt: TGTGCCAGCAGTCCCTTCCGGGACTCTCTTGGATTGGGTAATTCACCCCTCCACTTT
CDR3aa: CASSPFRDSLGLGNSPLHF

abundance: NA
v_gene: TRBV7-2
d_gene: TRBD1
j_gene: TRBJ1-2
CDR3nt: TGTGCCAGCAGCTCCTACAGGGGGGCTGGGGGTGGCTACACCTTC
CDR3aa: CASSSYRGAGGGYTF

abundance: many
v_gene: TRBV19
d_gene: NA
j_gene: TRBJ2-1
CDR3nt: TGTGCCAGTAGTATATCGACTAGAAACAATGAGCAGTTCTTC
CDR3aa: CASSISTRNNEQFF

abundance: NA
v_gene: TRBV7-3
d_gene: TRBD2
j_gene: TRBJ2-3
CDR3nt: TGTGCCAGCAGCTTAAGGGGGTGGACTAGCGTCACAGATACGCAGTATTTT
CDR3aa: CASSLRGWTSVTDTQYF

abundance: few
v_gene: TRBV6-5
d_gene: NA
j_gene: TRBJ2-7
CDR3nt: TGTGCCAGCACCGTAAGGAGAGGAACCTACGAGCAGTACTTC
CDR3aa: CASTVRRGTYEQYF

abundance: NA
v_gene: TRBV24-1
d_gene: TRBD2
j_gene: TRBJ2-2
CDR3nt: TGTGCCACCACGGTTAGCGGGAGTAACACCGGGGAGCTGTTTTTT
CDR3aa: CATTVSGSNTGELFF

abundance: NA
v_gene: TRBV19
d_gene: NA
j_gene: TRBJ2-7
CDR3nt: TGTGCCAGTAGTAACGGTCACTACGAGCAGTACTTC
CDR3aa: CASSNGHYEQYF

abundance: NA
v_gene: TRBV19
d_gene: NA
j_gene: TRBJ2-3
CDR3nt: TGTGCCAGCCGACATTCAGGGCATAATACGCAGTATTTT
CDR3aa: CASRHSGHNTQYF

abundance: once
v_gene: TRBV11-2
d_gene: NA
j_gene: TRBJ1-2
CDR3nt: TGTGCCAGCAGCTTAGATTACAGAGCCTATGGCTACACCTTC
CDR3aa: CASSLDYRAYGYTF

abundance: NA
v_gene: TRBV5-1
d_gene: TRBD1
j_gene: TRBJ2-1
CDR3nt: TGCGCCAGCAGCTTGATCCGAGGCCAGGAAATCGACAGGGTGTCCTACAATGAGCAGTTCTTC
CDR3aa: CASSLIRGQEIDRVSYNEQFF

abundance: NA
v_gene: TRBV6-5
d_gene: NA
j_gene: TRBJ2-2
CDR3nt: TGTGCCAGCAGCCGCAGGGGGGCTGTCGGGGAGCTGTTTTTT
CDR3aa: CASSRRGAVGELFF

abundance: NA
v_gene: TRBV5-1
d_gene: TRBD1
j_gene: TRBJ1-6
CDR3nt: TGCGCCAGCAGCGGGGACAGCTATAATTCACCCCTCCACTTT
CDR3aa: CASSGDSYNSPLHF

abundance: NA
v_gene: TRBV7-2
d_gene: TRBD2
j_gene: TRBJ2-1
CDR3nt: TGTGCCAGCAGCTTAAGTCTAGCGGGAAATGAGCAGTTCTTC
CDR3aa: CASSLSLAGNEQFF

abundance: NA
v_gene: TRBV9
d_gene: TRBD2
j_gene: TRBJ2-5
CDR3nt: TGTGCCAGCAGCGTAGGATGGGACCCCGCGGGGGGGACCCAGTACTTC
CDR3aa: CASSVGWDPAGGTQYF

abundance: NA
v_gene: TRBV5-1
d_gene: TRBD1
j_gene: TRBJ2-2
CDR3nt: TGCGCCAGCAGCTTACGGACAGGGGGCACCGGGGAGCTGTTTTTT
CDR3aa: CASSLRTGGTGELFF

abundance: NA
v_gene: TRBV30
d_gene: TRBD2
j_gene: TRBJ2-5
CDR3nt: TGTGCCTGGAGACGAGCGGGAGTAGGGGAGACCCAGTACTTC
CDR3aa: CAWRRAGVGETQYF

abundance: NA
v_gene: TRBV18
d_gene: TRBD1
j_gene: TRBJ1-5
CDR3nt: TGTGCCAGCTCAGACGGGACAGGGGGTTATCAGCCCCAGCATTTT
CDR3aa: CASSDGTGGYQPQHF

abundance: NA
v_gene: TRBV11-3
d_gene: NA
j_gene: TRBJ1-6
CDR3nt: TGTGCCAGCAGCTTACGGACACCTTATAATTCACCCCTCCACTTT
CDR3aa: CASSLRTPYNSPLHF

abundance: NA
v_gene: TRBV6-4
d_gene: NA
j_gene: TRBJ1-2
CDR3nt: TGTGCCAGCAGTGACCCCGGGGGAGACTATGGCTACACCTTC
CDR3aa: CASSDPGGDYGYTF

abundance: once
v_gene: TRBV11-2
d_gene: NA
j_gene: TRBJ1-6
CDR3nt: TGTGCCAGCAGCTTTCCCTCCACAGGGAGCTCCTATAATTCACCCCTCCACTTT
CDR3aa: CASSFPSTGSSYNSPLHF

abundance: NA
v_gene: TRBV4-2
d_gene: NA
j_gene: TRBJ1-1
CDR3nt: TGTGCCAGCAGCCAAGTAAGGGGTGATACTGAAGCTTTCTTT
CDR3aa: CASSQVRGDTEAFF